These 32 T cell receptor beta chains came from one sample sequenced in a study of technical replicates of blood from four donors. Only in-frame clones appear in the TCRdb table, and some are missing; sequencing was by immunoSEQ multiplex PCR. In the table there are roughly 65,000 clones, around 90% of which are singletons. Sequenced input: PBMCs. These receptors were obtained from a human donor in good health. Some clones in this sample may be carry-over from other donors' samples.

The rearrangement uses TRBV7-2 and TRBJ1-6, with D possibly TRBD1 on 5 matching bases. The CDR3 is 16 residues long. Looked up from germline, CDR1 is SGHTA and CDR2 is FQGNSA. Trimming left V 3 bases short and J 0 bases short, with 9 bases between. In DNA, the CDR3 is TGTGCCAGCAGCTTGGACACGAGCTCCTATAATTCACCCCTCCACTTT. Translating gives CASSLDTSSYNSPLHF.

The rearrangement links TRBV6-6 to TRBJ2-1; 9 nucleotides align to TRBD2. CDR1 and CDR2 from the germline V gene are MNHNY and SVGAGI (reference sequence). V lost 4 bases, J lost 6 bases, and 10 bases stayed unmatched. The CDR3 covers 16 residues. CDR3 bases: TGTGCCAGCAGTTTTCAGCGGGAGGCAACGCCCAATGAGCAGTTCTTC. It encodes CASSFQREATPNEQFF.

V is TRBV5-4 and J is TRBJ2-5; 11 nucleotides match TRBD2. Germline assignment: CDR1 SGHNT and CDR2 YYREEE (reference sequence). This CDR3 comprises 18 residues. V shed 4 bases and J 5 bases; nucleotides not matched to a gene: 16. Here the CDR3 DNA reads TGTGCCAGCAGCCCAGGATCCCTAGCGGGGGGACTTGGGGAGACCCAGTACTTC. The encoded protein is CASSPGSLAGGLGETQYF.

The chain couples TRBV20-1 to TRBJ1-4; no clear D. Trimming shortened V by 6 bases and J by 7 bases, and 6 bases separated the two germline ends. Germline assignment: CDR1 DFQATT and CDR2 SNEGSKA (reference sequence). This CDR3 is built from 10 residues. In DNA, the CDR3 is TGCAGTGCCATGCGTGAAAAACTGTTTTTT. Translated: CSAMREKLFF.

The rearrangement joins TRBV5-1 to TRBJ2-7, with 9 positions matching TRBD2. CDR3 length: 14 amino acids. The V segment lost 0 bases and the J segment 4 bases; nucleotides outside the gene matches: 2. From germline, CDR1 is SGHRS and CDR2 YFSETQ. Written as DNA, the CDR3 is TGCGCCAGCAGCTTGGTTAGCGGGAGTTACGAGCAGTACTTC. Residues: CASSLVSGSYEQYF.

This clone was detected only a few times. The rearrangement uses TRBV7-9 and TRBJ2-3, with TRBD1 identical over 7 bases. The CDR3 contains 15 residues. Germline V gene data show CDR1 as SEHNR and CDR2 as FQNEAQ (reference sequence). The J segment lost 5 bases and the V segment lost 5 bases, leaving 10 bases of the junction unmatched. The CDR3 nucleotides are TGTGCCAGCAGCCTCACAGGGGCCGGTAAAGATACGCAGTATTTT. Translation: CASSLTGAGKDTQYF. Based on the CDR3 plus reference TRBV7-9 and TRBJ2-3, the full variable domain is DTGVSQNPRHKITKRGQNVTFRCDPISEHNRLYWYRQTLGQGPEFLTYFQNEAQLEKSRLLSDRFSAERPKGSFSTLEIQRTEQGDSAMYLCASSLTGAGKDTQYFGPGTRLTVL.

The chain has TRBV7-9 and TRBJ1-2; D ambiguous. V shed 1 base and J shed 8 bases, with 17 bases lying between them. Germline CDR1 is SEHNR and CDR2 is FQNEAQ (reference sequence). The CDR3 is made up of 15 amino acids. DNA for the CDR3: TGTGCCAGCAGCTTAGGGGCCCCCGTCCTTGAGGGCTACACCTTC. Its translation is CASSLGAPVLEGYTF.

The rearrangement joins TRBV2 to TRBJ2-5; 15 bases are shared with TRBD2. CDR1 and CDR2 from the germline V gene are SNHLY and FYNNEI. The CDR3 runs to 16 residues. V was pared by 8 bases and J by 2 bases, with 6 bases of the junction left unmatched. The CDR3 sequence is CASGLGLAGGQETQYF. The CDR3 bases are TGTGCCAGCGGACTTGGACTAGCGGGAGGGCAAGAGACCCAGTACTTC.

This CDR3 reads CASSTRTVLNTEAFF. The CDR3 DNA sequence: TGTGCCAGCAGCACGCGGACAGTTTTGAACACTGAAGCTTTCTTT. This chain links TRBV5-6 with TRBJ1-1, with a possible D match to TRBD1 (6 bases). The V gene lost 4 bases and the J gene lost 0 bases, with 13 bases spanning the gap. CDR1 is SGHDT and CDR2 is YYEEEE in the germline V gene. This CDR3 has 15 residues. The full variable domain, in which reference TRBV5-6 and TRBJ1-1 provide the parts outside the CDR3, is DAGVTQSPTHLIKTRGQQVTLRCSPKSGHDTVSWYQQALGQGPQFIFQYYEEEERQRGNFPDRFSGHQFPNYSSELNVNALLLGDSALYLCASSTRTVLNTEAFFGQGTRLTVV.

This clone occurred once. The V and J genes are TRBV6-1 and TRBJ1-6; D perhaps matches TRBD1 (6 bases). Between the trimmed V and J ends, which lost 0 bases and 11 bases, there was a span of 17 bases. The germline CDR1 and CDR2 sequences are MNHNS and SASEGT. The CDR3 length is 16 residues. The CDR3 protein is CASSEALHFQGTPLHF. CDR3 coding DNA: TGTGCCAGCAGTGAAGCGCTTCATTTTCAGGGGACACCCCTCCACTTT.

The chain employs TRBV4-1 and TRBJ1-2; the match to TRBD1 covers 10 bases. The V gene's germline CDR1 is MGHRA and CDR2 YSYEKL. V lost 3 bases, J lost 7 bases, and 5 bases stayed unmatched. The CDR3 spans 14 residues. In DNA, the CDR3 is TGCGCCAGCAGCCAGGGGACAGGGGTTGGTGGCTACACCTTC. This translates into CASSQGTGVGGYTF.

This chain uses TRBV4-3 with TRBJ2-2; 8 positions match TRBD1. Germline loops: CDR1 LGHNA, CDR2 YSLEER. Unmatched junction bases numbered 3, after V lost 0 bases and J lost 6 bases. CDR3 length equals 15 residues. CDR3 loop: CASSQDGQGAGELFF. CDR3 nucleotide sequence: TGCGCCAGCAGCCAAGACGGACAGGGAGCCGGGGAGCTGTTTTTT.

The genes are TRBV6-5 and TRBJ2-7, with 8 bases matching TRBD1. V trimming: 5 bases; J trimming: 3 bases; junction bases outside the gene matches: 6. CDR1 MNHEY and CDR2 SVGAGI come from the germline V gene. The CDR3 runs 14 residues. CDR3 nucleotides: TGTGCCAGCAGTAGCAGGGGGCCGTTCTACGAGCAGTACTTC. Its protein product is CASSSRGPFYEQYF.

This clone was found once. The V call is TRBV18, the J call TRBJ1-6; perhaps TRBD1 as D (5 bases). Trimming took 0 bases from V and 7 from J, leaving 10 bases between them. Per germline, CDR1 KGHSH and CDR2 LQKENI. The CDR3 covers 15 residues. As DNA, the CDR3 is TGTGCCAGCTCACCACCTGGGGCAGAGAATTCACCCCTCCACTTT. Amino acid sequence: CASSPPGAENSPLHF.

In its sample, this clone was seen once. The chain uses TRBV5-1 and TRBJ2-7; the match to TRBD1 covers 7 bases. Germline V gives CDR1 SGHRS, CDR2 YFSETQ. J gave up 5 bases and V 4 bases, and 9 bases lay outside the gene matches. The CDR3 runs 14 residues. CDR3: CASSVTGWSDEQYF. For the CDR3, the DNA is TGCGCCAGCAGCGTGACAGGGTGGAGCGACGAGCAGTACTTC.

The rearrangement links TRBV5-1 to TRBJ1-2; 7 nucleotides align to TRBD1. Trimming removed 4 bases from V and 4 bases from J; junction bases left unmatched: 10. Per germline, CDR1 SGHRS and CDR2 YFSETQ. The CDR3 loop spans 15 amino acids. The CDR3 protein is CASSRGTELLYGYTF. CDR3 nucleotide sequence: TGCGCCAGCAGCCGAGGGACAGAATTACTCTATGGCTACACCTTC.

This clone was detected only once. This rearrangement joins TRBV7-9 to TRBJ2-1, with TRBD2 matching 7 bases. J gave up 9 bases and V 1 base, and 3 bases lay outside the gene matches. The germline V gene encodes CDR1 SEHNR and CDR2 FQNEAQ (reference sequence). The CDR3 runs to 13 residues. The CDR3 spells CASSLVIAGEQFF. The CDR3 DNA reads TGTGCCAGCAGCTTAGTGATAGCGGGTGAGCAGTTCTTC.

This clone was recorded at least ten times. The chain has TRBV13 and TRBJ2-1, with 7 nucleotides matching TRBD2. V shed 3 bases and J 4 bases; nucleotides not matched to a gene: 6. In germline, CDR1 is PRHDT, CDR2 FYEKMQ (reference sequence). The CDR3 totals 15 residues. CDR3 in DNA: TGTGCCAGCAGCTTTGGGGGGGGTGGGTACAATGAGCAGTTCTTC. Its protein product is CASSFGGGGYNEQFF.

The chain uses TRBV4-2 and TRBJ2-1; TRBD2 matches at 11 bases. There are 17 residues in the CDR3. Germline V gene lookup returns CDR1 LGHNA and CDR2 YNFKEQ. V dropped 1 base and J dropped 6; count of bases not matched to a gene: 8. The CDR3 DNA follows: TGTGCCAGCAGCCAAGCCCTTGGACTAGCGGGTCGCAATGAGCAGTTCTTC. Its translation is CASSQALGLAGRNEQFF.

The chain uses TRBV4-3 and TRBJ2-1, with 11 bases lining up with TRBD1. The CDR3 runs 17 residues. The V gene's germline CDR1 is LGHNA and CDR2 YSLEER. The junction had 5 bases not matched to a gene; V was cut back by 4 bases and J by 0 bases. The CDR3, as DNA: TGCGCCAGCAGCCGGGGACAGGGGGTTGGCTCCTACAATGAGCAGTTCTTC. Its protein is CASSRGQGVGSYNEQFF.

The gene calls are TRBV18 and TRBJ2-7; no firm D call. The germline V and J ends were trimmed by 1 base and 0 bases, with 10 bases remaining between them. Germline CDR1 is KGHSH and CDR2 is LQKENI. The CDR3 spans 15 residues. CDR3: CASSPRQFSSYEQYF. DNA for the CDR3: TGTGCCAGCTCACCACGGCAGTTCAGCTCCTACGAGCAGTACTTC.

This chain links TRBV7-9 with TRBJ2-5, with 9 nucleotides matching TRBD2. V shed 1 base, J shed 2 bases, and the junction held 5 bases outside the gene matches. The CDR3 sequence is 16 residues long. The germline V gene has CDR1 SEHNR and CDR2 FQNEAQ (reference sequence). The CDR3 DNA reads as TGTGCCAGCAGCTTAGGGGCTAGCGGGGCGCAAGAGACCCAGTACTTC. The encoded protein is CASSLGASGAQETQYF. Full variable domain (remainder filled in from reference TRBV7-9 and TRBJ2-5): DTGVSQNPRHKITKRGQNVTFRCDPISEHNRLYWYRQTLGQGPEFLTYFQNEAQLEKSRLLSDRFSAERPKGSFSTLEIQRTEQGDSAMYLCASSLGASGAQETQYFGPGTRLLVL.

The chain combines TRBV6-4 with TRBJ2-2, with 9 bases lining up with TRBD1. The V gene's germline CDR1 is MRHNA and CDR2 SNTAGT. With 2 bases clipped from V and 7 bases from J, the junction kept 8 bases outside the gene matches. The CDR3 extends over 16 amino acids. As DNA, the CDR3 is TGTGCCAGCAGTGACGGGGGGACAGGGACCATCGGGGAGCTGTTTTTT. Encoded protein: CASSDGGTGTIGELFF.

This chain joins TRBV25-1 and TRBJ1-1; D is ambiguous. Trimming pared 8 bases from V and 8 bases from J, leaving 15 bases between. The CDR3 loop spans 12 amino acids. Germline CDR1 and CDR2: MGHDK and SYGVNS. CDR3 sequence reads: CASHTGESEAFF. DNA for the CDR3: TGTGCCAGCCATACGGGAGAGTCCGAAGCTTTCTTT.

Here the CDR3 reads CSVDWRNEQFF. In DNA, the CDR3 is TGCAGCGTCGACTGGCGAAATGAGCAGTTCTTC. The chain has TRBV29-1 and TRBJ2-1; D ambiguous. The CDR3 sequence is 11 residues long. Germline loops: CDR1 SQVTM, CDR2 ANQGSEA. V lost 6 bases and J lost 7, with 10 bases in between.

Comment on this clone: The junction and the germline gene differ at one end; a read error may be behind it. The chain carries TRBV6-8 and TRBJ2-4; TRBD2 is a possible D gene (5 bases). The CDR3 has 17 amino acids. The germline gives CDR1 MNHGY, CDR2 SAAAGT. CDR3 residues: CASGGLRANLAENIQYF. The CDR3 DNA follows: TGTGCCAGCGGAGGCTTGAGGGCAAACCTAGCCGAAAACATTCAGTACTTC.

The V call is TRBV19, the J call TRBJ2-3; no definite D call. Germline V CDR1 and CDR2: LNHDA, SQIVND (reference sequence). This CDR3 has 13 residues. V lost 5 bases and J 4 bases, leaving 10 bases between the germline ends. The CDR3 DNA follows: TGTGCCAGTAGTCTCTCACCGGCAGATACGCAGTATTTT. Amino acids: CASSLSPADTQYF.

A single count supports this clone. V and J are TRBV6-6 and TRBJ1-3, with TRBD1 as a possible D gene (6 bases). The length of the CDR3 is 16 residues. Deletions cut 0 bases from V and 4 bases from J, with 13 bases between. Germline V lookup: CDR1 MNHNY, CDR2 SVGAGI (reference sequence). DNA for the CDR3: TGTGCCAGCAGTTACTCACGGGGGGCTAAAGGAAACACCATATATTTT. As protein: CASSYSRGAKGNTIYF.

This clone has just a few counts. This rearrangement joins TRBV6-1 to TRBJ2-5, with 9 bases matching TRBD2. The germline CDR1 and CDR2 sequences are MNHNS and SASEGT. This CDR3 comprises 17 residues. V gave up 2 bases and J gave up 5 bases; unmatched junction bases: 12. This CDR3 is CASSEPPGGGAGETQYF. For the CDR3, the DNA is TGTGCCAGCAGTGAACCCCCGGGCGGGGGGGCTGGGGAGACCCAGTACTTC.

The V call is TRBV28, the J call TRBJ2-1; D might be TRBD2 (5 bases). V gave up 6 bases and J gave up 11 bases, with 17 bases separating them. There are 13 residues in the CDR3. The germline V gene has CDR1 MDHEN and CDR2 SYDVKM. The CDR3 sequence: CASSPGLNEKQFF. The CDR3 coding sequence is TGTGCCAGCAGCCCCGGACTCAACGAGAAGCAGTTCTTC.

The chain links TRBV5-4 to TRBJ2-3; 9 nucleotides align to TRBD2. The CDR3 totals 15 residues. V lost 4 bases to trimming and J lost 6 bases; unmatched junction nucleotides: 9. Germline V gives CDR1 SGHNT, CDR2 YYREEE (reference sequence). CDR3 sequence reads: CASSVTSGGVDTQYF. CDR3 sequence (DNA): TGTGCCAGCAGCGTGACTAGCGGAGGCGTGGATACGCAGTATTTT.

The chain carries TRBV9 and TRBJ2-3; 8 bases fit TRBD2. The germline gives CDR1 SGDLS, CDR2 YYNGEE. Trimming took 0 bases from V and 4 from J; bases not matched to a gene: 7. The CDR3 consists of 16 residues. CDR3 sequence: CASSVVGSGAADTQYF. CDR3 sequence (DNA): TGTGCCAGCAGCGTAGTCGGTAGCGGGGCGGCAGATACGCAGTATTTT.